Detailed here is one TCR beta chain. The antigen is undetermined. Constant-segment primers served in 5'RACE that generated TCR alpha and TCR beta cDNA libraries bearing sample barcodes and UMIs. Via MiXCR, TCRdb re-called the 5' RACE reads, giving one row per CDR3 protein. The sample has 250,000 to 300,000 distinct CDR3 sequences; roughly 16% are singletons. The sample belongs to a study of T-cell memory formation after mild COVID-19. Study results and limitations: Mainly in CM and EM were contracting CD4+ clones; CD8+ were in EMRA.

The CDR3 sequence is 13 residues long. The germline V gene has CDR1 MNHNS and CDR2 SASEGT. V lost 2 bases and J 7 bases, leaving 12 bases between the germline ends. This TCR derives from a man aged 18-30 years who had mild COVID-19 (a few samples of this study predate the infection). Cell type and time point are not known. V and J are TRBV6-1 and TRBJ2-7; D is possibly TRBD1 or TRBD2 (6 bases each). Sequencing was carried out using PBMCs or a T cell subset sorted from them (not recorded which). CDR3 loop: CASSEIGGGEQYF. The CDR3 DNA follows: TGTGCCAGCAGTGAAATCGGGGGCGGGGAGCAGTACTTC.